The 10 T cell receptor beta chains below were found in one sample sequenced in a study of STAT5B mutations in CD4+ large granular lymphocyte leukemia. Clones were sequenced by immunoSEQ multiplex PCR, and TCRdb holds only the in-frame ones, with some missing. Among under 40,000 clones listed, just under 80% were seen once. Sequencing was performed on CD4+ T cells from blood buffy coats. These receptors were obtained from a human donor in good health.

This rearrangement joins TRBV6-5 to TRBJ1-1; 12 bases are a match to TRBD1. Looked up from germline, CDR1 is MNHEY and CDR2 is SVGAGI. The CDR3 sequence is 16 residues long. The V gene end was trimmed by 0 bases and the J gene end by 10 bases; junction bases not matched to a gene: 9. CDR3 coding DNA: TGTGCCAGCAGTTACTCCCCCGGGACAGGGGGCGGGGGAGCTTTCTTT. Translation gives CASSYSPGTGGGGAFF.

This clone showed up just a few times. This rearrangement joins TRBV30 to TRBJ2-7; no clear D gene. From germline, CDR1 is GTSNPN and CDR2 SVGIG (reference sequence). With 2 bases removed from V and 3 bases from J, the gap between germline ends came to 11 bases. This CDR3 has 13 residues. CDR3 sequence (DNA): TGTGCCTGGAGTCCTGGGTTCCTCTACGAGCAGTACTTC. Encoded protein: CAWSPGFLYEQYF.

The gene calls are TRBV10-3 and TRBJ1-1; D perhaps matches TRBD1 (5 bases). Per the germline V gene, CDR1 is ENHRY and CDR2 is SYGVKD. This CDR3 contains 14 residues. With 3 bases removed from V and 4 bases from J, the gap between germline ends came to 12 bases. The CDR3 reads CAISDPGRGTEAFF. CDR3 DNA sequence: TGTGCCATCAGTGACCCGGGGCGGGGCACTGAAGCTTTCTTT.

This chain's CDR3 is CASSLEGGASGELFF. The CDR3 bases are TGTGCCAGCAGCTTAGAAGGGGGCGCGTCCGGGGAGCTGTTTTTT. V usage is TRBV7-8 and J usage is TRBJ2-2; TRBD1 matches at 7 bases. Trimming removed 1 base from V and 6 bases from J; junction bases left unmatched: 5. This CDR3 has 15 residues. In germline, CDR1 is SGHVS, CDR2 FQNEAQ.

The CDR3 DNA follows: TGTGCCAGCAACATAGGACAGGGAGTAAACACCATATATTTT. Protein product: CASNIGQGVNTIYF. This sequence joins TRBV11-2 and TRBJ1-3; 8 positions agree with TRBD1. Looked up from germline, CDR1 is SGHAT and CDR2 is FQNNGV. Trimming at V came to 7 bases and at J to 6 bases, leaving 8 bases not matched to a gene. This CDR3 has 14 residues.

The V call is TRBV4-2, the J call TRBJ2-1; the D gene is possibly TRBD2 (6 bases). CDR1 and CDR2 (germline): LGHNA, YNFKEQ. Trimming pared 3 bases from V and 0 bases from J, leaving 15 bases between. The CDR3 loop spans 17 amino acids. The CDR3 sequence is CASSQEGRSSSYNEQFF. DNA of the CDR3: TGTGCCAGCAGCCAGGAGGGACGGTCGAGCTCCTACAATGAGCAGTTCTTC.

The chain carries TRBV6-6 and TRBJ2-5; TRBD2 aligns across 7 bases. Near its end, the DNA agrees better with TRBJ2-7, so the J call may be wrong. This CDR3 is 15 amino acids long. Germline CDR1 is MNHNY and CDR2 is SVGAGI (reference sequence). In nucleotides, the CDR3 is TGTGCCAGCAGTTACTCGGGACTAAACTCCTACGAGCAGTACTTC. As protein: CASSYSGLNSYEQYF.

This chain links TRBV14 with TRBJ2-5, with D hard to call. The CDR3 consists of 16 residues. Trimming removed 4 bases from V and 1 base from J, with 16 bases in between. CDR1 is SGHDN and CDR2 is FVKESK in the germline V gene. In DNA form, the CDR3 reads TGTGCCAGCAGCCGGTGGGAACAGAAAATCCAAGAGACCCAGTACTTC. Translated: CASSRWEQKIQETQYF. Full variable domain (rest looked up from reference TRBV14 and TRBJ2-5): EAGVTQFPSHSVIEKGQTVTLRCDPISGHDNLYWYRRVMGKEIKFLLHFVKESKQDESGMPNNRFLAERTGGTYSTLKVQPAELEDSGVYFCASSRWEQKIQETQYFGPGTRLLVL.

This clone has more than one count but fewer than ten. The chain employs TRBV6-6 and TRBJ1-5, with TRBD1 matching over 7 bases. The length of the CDR3 is 15 residues. The J segment lost 0 bases and the V segment lost 7 bases, leaving 6 bases of the junction unmatched. CDR1 and CDR2 from the germline V gene are MNHNY and SVGAGI (reference sequence). The CDR3 DNA reads as TGTGCCAGCACAATGGGACAGTTTAGCAATCAGCCCCAGCATTTT. This sequence encodes CASTMGQFSNQPQHF.

The chain couples TRBV5-5 to TRBJ2-5, with D possibly being TRBD2 (6 bases). V was clipped by 4 bases and J by 4 bases, with 14 bases between them. The CDR3 loop spans 14 amino acids. The V gene's germline CDR1 is SGHKS and CDR2 YYEKEE (reference sequence). CDR3 in DNA: TGTGCCAGCAGCCCCCGATTGGGGGGAGAGACCCAGTACTTC. Encoded protein: CASSPRLGGETQYF.